This T cell receptor (beta chain) was recorded in a study of blood T cell repertoires in COVID-19. This clone was picked up one time. V was trimmed by 6 bases and J by 6 bases, leaving 11 bases between them. Germline CDR1 SNHLY, CDR2 FYNNEI. This CDR3 comprises 13 residues. Methods used by the authors: Nucleated cell counts were estimated from reference gene primer amplification. Using immunoSEQ multiplex PCR, the repertoire was profiled, and TCRdb retains in-frame clones only, with some absent. V, J and clone size are those of that table, while D and trimming were read from the DNA. The profile shows about 530,000 clones, around nine tenths of them singletons.

J is TRBJ2-2 and V is TRBV2; possibly TRBD2 for D (5 bases). The TCR originated in a woman aged 45-65 years with COVID-19, enrolled during active disease. The specimen was peripheral blood. CDR3 amino acids: CASSLGGSGELFF. In nucleotides, the CDR3 is TGTGCCAGCAGCCTCGGAGGTTCCGGGGAGCTGTTTTTT.